This record looks at one T cell receptor (beta chain) sequence and its context. CD8+ and CD4+ blood T cells underwent TCR beta sequencing. These data are taken from a study of CD8 T cells in Susac syndrome. Germline assignment: CDR1 ENHRY and CDR2 SYGVKD. This CDR3 region has 15 residues. After removal of 5 bases from V and 5 bases from J, the junction contained 11 bases not matched to a gene. When the RNA was reverse transcribed, random hexamers were used with an input of 0.5 to 1 ug. Multiplex immunoSEQ PCR targeted 54 Vbeta and 13 Jbeta TCR beta segments. One entry per CDR3 protein results from TCRdb running MiXCR on the immunoSEQ multiplex PCR reads. The sample lists around 170,000 distinct CDR3 sequences; 92% were seen once.

This clonotype was sampled from a human donor in good health. The chain uses TRBV10-3 and TRBJ2-7; 8 nucleotides agree with TRBD1. Sequenced material: CD4+ T cells from PBMCs. The CDR3, as DNA: TGTGCCATCAGTCCCGCCGACAGGGGTGGAAACGAGCAGTACTTC. This encodes CAISPADRGGNEQYF.